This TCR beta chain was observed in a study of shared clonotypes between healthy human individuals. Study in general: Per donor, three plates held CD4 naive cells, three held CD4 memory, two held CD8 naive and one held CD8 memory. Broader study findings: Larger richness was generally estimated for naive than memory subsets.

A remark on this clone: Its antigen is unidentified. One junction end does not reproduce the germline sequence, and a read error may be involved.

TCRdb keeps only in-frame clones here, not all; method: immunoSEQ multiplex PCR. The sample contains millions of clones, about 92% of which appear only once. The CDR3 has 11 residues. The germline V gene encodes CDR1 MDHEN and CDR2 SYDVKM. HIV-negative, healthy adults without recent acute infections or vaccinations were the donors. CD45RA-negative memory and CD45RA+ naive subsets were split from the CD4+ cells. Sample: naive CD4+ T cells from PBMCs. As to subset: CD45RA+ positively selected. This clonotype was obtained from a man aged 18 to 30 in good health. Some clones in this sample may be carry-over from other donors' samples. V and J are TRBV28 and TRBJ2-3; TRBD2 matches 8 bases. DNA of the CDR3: TGTGCCAGCAGCCTAGCGGGCTCGGTGTCTTTT. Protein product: CASSLAGSVSF.